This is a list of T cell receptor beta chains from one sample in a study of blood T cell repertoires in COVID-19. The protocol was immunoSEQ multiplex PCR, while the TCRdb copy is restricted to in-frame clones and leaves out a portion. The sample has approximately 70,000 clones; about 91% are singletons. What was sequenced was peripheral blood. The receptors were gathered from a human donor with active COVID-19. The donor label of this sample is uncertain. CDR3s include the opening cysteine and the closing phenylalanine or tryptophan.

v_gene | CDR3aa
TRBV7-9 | CASSSSQGRNSPLHF
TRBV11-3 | CASSFYGGAHNEQFF
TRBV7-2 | CASSLGQGYTIYF
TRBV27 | CASSLTWSSYEQYF
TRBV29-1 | CSVPTSVPYEQYF
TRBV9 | CASSALGQRANEQFF
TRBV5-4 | CASSHRQGHLSETQYF
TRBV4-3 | CASSQDRGSSYEQYF
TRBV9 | CASSVSYAGETQYF
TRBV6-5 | CASSYSGLAGNEQFF
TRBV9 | CASSPKQVTYEQYF
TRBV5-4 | CAFQTSGVEQFF
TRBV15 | CATSRGPGTGFSNSPLHF
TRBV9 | CASSRGTGYEQYF
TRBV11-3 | CASSLGQGDEQFF
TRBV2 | CASSPRQGVGNIQYF
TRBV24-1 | CATAAEKAKNIQYF
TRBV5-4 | CASSLSQSTDTQYF
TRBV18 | CASSPDSYNEQFF
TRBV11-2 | CASSLGPAGGTDTQYF
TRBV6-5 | CASRDRGGYQPQHF
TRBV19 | CASSIGQTLPYEQYF
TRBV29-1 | CSVVGTEAFF
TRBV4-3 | CASSQDLGRSEQYF
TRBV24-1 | CATSDRTSVAGANVLTF
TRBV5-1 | CASSAQQGGETQYF